These 17 T cell receptor beta chains share one sample of origin, sequenced in a study of cytomegalovirus exposure and HLA in healthy donors. PCR employed 60 Vbeta and 13 Jbeta primers. The method was immunoSEQ multiplex PCR; TCRdb's version includes in-frame clones alone and lacks a portion of them. The sample lists approximately 140,000 clones, about 82% occurring once. Sample: PBMCs. Receptors were obtained from a boy aged 5-17 years in good health and CMV-seronegative.

The V and J genes are TRBV5-1 and TRBJ2-1; 9 nucleotides match TRBD1. Germline V gene lookup returns CDR1 SGHRS and CDR2 YFSETQ. Trimming cost V 2 bases and J 5 bases; bases outside gene matches: 2. The CDR3 totals 14 residues. CDR3 coding DNA: TGCGCCAGCAGCTTAGACAGGGGGAACAATGAGCAGTTCTTC. It yields the protein CASSLDRGNNEQFF. Full variable domain (rest looked up from reference TRBV5-1 and TRBJ2-1): KAGVTQTPRYLIKTRGQQVTLSCSPISGHRSVSWYQQTPGQGLQFLFEYFSETQRNKGNFPGRFSGRQFSNSRSEMNVSTLELGDSALYLCASSLDRGNNEQFFGPGTRLTVL.

This rearrangement joins TRBV11-2 to TRBJ2-7, with D perhaps TRBD1 (6 bases). Trimming took off 0 bases at V and 6 bases at J, with 15 bases between the two ends. CDR1 is SGHAT and CDR2 is FQNNGV in the germline V gene. There are 15 residues in the CDR3. The CDR3 region is CASSLEQQGPPEQYF. In DNA, the CDR3 is TGTGCCAGCAGCTTAGAGCAACAGGGACCGCCCGAGCAGTACTTC.

This chain connects TRBV7-8 to TRBJ1-2; 7 bases are shared with TRBD1. Trimming at V came to 4 bases and at J to 5 bases, leaving 4 bases not matched to a gene. The germline CDR1 and CDR2 sequences are SGHVS and FQNEAQ. This CDR3 is built from 13 residues. The CDR3: CASSSSGQYGYTF. DNA of the CDR3: TGTGCCAGCAGCTCCTCGGGACAGTATGGCTACACCTTC.

The chain has TRBV11-3 and TRBJ2-3; D may be TRBD2 (6 bases). Germline-derived CDR1 and CDR2 are SGHNT and YENEEA. The CDR3 runs to 12 residues. The ends were cut back, 6 bases at V and 6 bases at J, with 10 bases in the middle. CDR3 in amino acids: CASRGGADTQYF. The CDR3 coding sequence is TGTGCCAGCAGGGGGGGAGCGGATACGCAGTATTTT.

CDR3 loop: CASSPGGNQPQHF. CDR3 sequence (DNA): TGTGCCAGCAGTCCCGGGGGCAATCAGCCCCAGCATTTT. V gene TRBV6-4 combines with J gene TRBJ1-5; D remains ambiguous. This CDR3 contains 13 residues. V lost 5 bases and J 2 bases, leaving 7 bases between the germline ends. The V gene's germline CDR1 is MRHNA and CDR2 SNTAGT.

The chain combines TRBV6-5 with TRBJ1-3, with 7 bases matching TRBD1. The CDR3 length is 14 residues. Germline V gene sequence: CDR1 MNHEY, CDR2 SVGAGI. Germline trimming cut 6 bases from V and 3 bases from J; bases unmatched to any gene: 5. This CDR3 reads CASRAGGYGNTIYF. As DNA, the CDR3 is TGTGCCAGCAGGGCAGGGGGATATGGAAACACCATATATTTT.

The chain uses TRBV9 and TRBJ1-5; D is possibly TRBD1 (6 bases). This CDR3 contains 14 residues. Trimming left V 3 bases short and J 7 bases short, with 14 bases between. Germline-derived CDR1 and CDR2 are SGDLS and YYNGEE. CDR3 nucleotides: TGTGCCAGCAGCGGAGGAGGGGGGGAGCAGCCCCAGCATTTT. This codes for CASSGGGGEQPQHF. The full variable domain, in which reference TRBV9 and TRBJ1-5 provide the parts outside the CDR3, is DSGVTQTPKHLITATGQRVTLRCSPRSGDLSVYWYQQSLDQGLQFLIQYYNGEERAKGNILERFSAQQFPDLHSELNLSSLELGDSALYFCASSGGGGEQPQHFGDGTRLSIL.

The chain recombines TRBV2 with TRBJ2-1, with D perhaps TRBD2 (5 bases). Germline V gene lookup returns CDR1 SNHLY and CDR2 FYNNEI. This CDR3 is 15 amino acids long. Trimming left V 1 base short and J 0 bases short, with 7 bases between. The CDR3 here is CASSEGLTSYNEQFF. In DNA, the CDR3 is TGTGCCAGCAGTGAAGGACTAACCTCCTACAATGAGCAGTTCTTC.

The table lists this clone with a few counts. CDR3 residues: CASSYSGGDEAFF. The DNA of the CDR3 is TGTGCCAGCAGTTACTCAGGGGGTGATGAAGCTTTCTTT. This rearrangement joins TRBV6-5 to TRBJ1-1; perhaps TRBD1 as D (6 bases). This CDR3 region has 13 residues. V lost 0 bases to trimming and J lost 7 bases, with 9 bases between them. The germline CDR1 and CDR2 sequences are MNHEY and SVGAGI.

This sequence joins TRBV4-2 and TRBJ2-1; D gene unclear. In germline, CDR1 is LGHNA, CDR2 YNFKEQ. V was pared by 1 base and J by 6 bases, with 13 bases between. This CDR3 is 15 amino acids long. This chain's CDR3 is CASSQAGPSPNEQFF. In nucleotides, the CDR3 is TGTGCCAGCAGCCAAGCGGGTCCTTCCCCCAATGAGCAGTTCTTC.

The rearrangement uses TRBV6-5 and TRBJ1-5; tentatively, D is TRBD1 (5 bases). The CDR3 is made up of 14 amino acids. Germline values: CDR1 MNHEY, CDR2 SVGAGI. V was trimmed by 5 bases and J by 0 bases, leaving 8 bases between them. The CDR3: CASSERGSNQPQHF. CDR3 coding DNA: TGTGCCAGCAGTGAAAGGGGTAGCAATCAGCCCCAGCATTTT.

This clone was observed a single time. The chain has TRBV11-3 and TRBJ2-5, with TRBD2 as a possible D gene (10 bases). Trimming left V 6 bases short and J 2 bases short, with 25 bases between. Germline-derived CDR1 and CDR2 are SGHNT and YENEEA. The CDR3 has 18 residues. The CDR3 here is CASRARQGELAGQETQYF. The CDR3 coding sequence is TGTGCCAGCAGGGCAAGACAGGGGGAACTAGCGGGGCAAGAGACCCAGTACTTC.

The J gene is TRBJ2-5, the V gene TRBV2; a weak D match, TRBD1 (5 bases). Per the germline V gene, CDR1 is SNHLY and CDR2 is FYNNEI. The CDR3 contains 14 residues. V gave up 7 bases and J gave up 5 bases, with 17 bases separating them. The CDR3 DNA reads as TGTGCCAGCACTTGGGGCCCCCAAGGGGAGACCCAGTACTTC. Translating it yields CASTWGPQGETQYF.

This sequence joins TRBV5-1 and TRBJ1-4; TRBD1 aligns across 7 bases. J gave up 0 bases and V 5 bases, and 4 bases lay outside the gene matches. The CDR3 is made up of 15 amino acids. The germline gives CDR1 SGHRS, CDR2 YFSETQ. CDR3 sequence reads: CASRGTAATNEKLFF. The CDR3 DNA reads as TGCGCCAGCAGGGGGACAGCCGCAACTAATGAAAAACTGTTTTTT. Drawing the rest from reference TRBV5-1 and TRBJ1-4, the complete variable domain is KAGVTQTPRYLIKTRGQQVTLSCSPISGHRSVSWYQQTPGQGLQFLFEYFSETQRNKGNFPGRFSGRQFSNSRSEMNVSTLELGDSALYLCASRGTAATNEKLFFGSGTQLSVL.

The chain carries TRBV7-6 and TRBJ2-1; D unclear. V lost 1 base, J lost 10 bases, and 5 bases lay in between. The CDR3 totals 11 residues. The germline V gene encodes CDR1 SGHVS and CDR2 FNYEAQ. CDR3 sequence (DNA): TGTGCCAGCAGCTTAGGAGTGGAGCAGTTCTTC. Translation gives CASSLGVEQFF.

V usage is TRBV25-1 and J usage is TRBJ1-2; D might be TRBD1 (5 bases). Deletions cut 5 bases from V and 5 bases from J, with 9 bases between. The CDR3 spans 12 residues. The germline V gene encodes CDR1 MGHDK and CDR2 SYGVNS. As DNA, the CDR3 is TGTGCCAGCAGTTGGGGCACGTATGGCTACACCTTC. It yields the protein CASSWGTYGYTF.

The chain combines TRBV7-2 with TRBJ1-1; D possibly corresponds to TRBD1 (6 bases). Germline CDR1 SGHTA, CDR2 FQGNSA. Between the trimmed V and J ends, which lost 1 base and 4 bases, there was a span of 13 bases. The CDR3 runs to 15 residues. This chain's CDR3 is CASSLGGQGFTEAFF. In DNA form, the CDR3 reads TGTGCCAGCAGCTTAGGAGGGCAGGGGTTCACTGAAGCTTTCTTT.